This is a list of T cell receptor beta chains from one sample in a study of lymphopenia after photon versus proton radiotherapy. Clones were sequenced by immunoSEQ multiplex PCR, and TCRdb holds only the in-frame ones, with some missing. The sample shows fewer than 7,000 clones, 90% to 95% of them seen only once. The sequenced sample was peripheral blood, obtained from a patient treated with photon-based radiotherapy. Receptor source: a man aged 60-69 years with cholangiocarcinoma. Each CDR3 is given with its conserved first and last residue. The order of the fields is clone size, V gene, D gene, J gene, CDR3 DNA, CDR3 protein. A D gene is named only where the DNA matches it firmly. Some rows mark clone size as missing; the rest say once, few, many or name a class of expanded clone.

NA	TRBV9	NA	TRBJ1-4	TGTGCCAGCAGCGGTCCTAGCGGTCCAGCAACTAATGAAAAACTGTTTTTT	CASSGPSGPATNEKLFF
NA	TRBV7-3	TRBD1	TRBJ2-2	TGTGCCAGCAGCATGCGGACAGGGGTCGCGAACACCGGGGAGCTGTTTTTT	CASSMRTGVANTGELFF
NA	TRBV10-1	TRBD2	TRBJ2-3	TGCGCCAGCAGTCCCGGGACTAGTAGTGCAGATACGCAGTATTTT	CASSPGTSSADTQYF
NA	TRBV4-2	NA	TRBJ2-1	TGTGCCAGCAGCCAAGATTCTAGCGTCAATGAGCAGTTCTTC	CASSQDSSVNEQFF
few	TRBV6-1	TRBD2	TRBJ2-3	TGTGCCAGCAGTGAGTTAGCGGGGGGCTCCCCAACCACAGATACGCAGTATTTT	CASSELAGGSPTTDTQYF
NA	TRBV10-3	NA	TRBJ2-7	TGTGCCATTGCTCGCGACTCTAACGAGCAGTACTTC	CAIARDSNEQYF
once	TRBV19	TRBD1	TRBJ1-2	TGTGCCAGTAGCCCCGACAGGGTGGCATATGGCTACACCTTC	CASSPDRVAYGYTF
NA	TRBV6-6	NA	TRBJ2-7	TGTGCCACGGGTGGGTCGTTGGGCTACGAGCAGTACTTC	CATGGSLGYEQYF
NA	TRBV7-6	TRBD2	TRBJ2-5	TGTGCCAGCAGCCTCCGACTAGCGGCACAAGAGACCCAGTACTTC	CASSLRLAAQETQYF
NA	TRBV4-3	NA	TRBJ2-5	TGCGCCAGCAGCCAATCGGCGCCCGGGACACTCCAAGAGACCCAGTACTTC	CASSQSAPGTLQETQYF
NA	TRBV6-6	NA	TRBJ2-1	TGTGCCAGCACCATCTCTTCCGACAATGAGCAGTTCTTC	CASTISSDNEQFF
NA	TRBV7-3	TRBD2	TRBJ2-2	TGTGCCAGCAGCTTGACTAGCGGGAGGGCCGGGAGCACCGGGGAGCTGTTTTTT	CASSLTSGRAGSTGELFF
NA	TRBV7-9	NA	TRBJ2-1	TGTGCCAGCAGCTTAGGTACGGGAGCGTTCAATGAGCAGTTCTTC	CASSLGTGAFNEQFF
NA	TRBV11-3	TRBD1	TRBJ1-6	TGTGCCAGCAGCCAAGAGGTACAGGGGCTTAATTCACCCCTCCACTTT	CASSQEVQGLNSPLHF
NA	TRBV10-2	NA	TRBJ1-6	TGCGCCAGCAGCCGGACTCCAAAACCCCTCCACTTT	CASSRTPKPLHF
once	TRBV10-3	NA	TRBJ2-7	TGTGCCATCAGTGAATCTCATAGCTCCTACGAGCAGTACTTC	CAISESHSSYEQYF
NA	TRBV27	TRBD1	TRBJ2-5	TGTGCCAGCAGGCGACAGGGGCTGGTGGAGGAGACCCAGTACTTC	CASRRQGLVEETQYF
NA	TRBV9	TRBD2	TRBJ2-5	TGTGCCAGCAGCGTAGGTGCTAGCGGGAGTATAGAGACCCAGTACTTC	CASSVGASGSIETQYF
NA	TRBV2	NA	TRBJ1-3	TGTGCCAGCAGTGAGTGGATATCTGGAAACACCATATATTTT	CASSEWISGNTIYF
NA	TRBV5-6	NA	TRBJ2-5	TGTGCCAGCAGCTTGCTTTTTGAGGGAATGGTCCAAGAGACCCAGTACTTC	CASSLLFEGMVQETQYF
once	TRBV11-3	NA	TRBJ2-5	TGTGCCAGCAGCACCAAAGAGACCCAGTACTTC	CASSTKETQYF
NA	TRBV7-9	NA	TRBJ2-2	TGTGCCAGCAGCTTATTCGGGGGAAAGGCCGGGGAGCTGTTTTTT	CASSLFGGKAGELFF
NA	TRBV27	NA	TRBJ2-5	TGTGCCAGCAGTTATAGACAGACCCAAGAGACCCAGTACTTC	CASSYRQTQETQYF
NA	TRBV5-1	TRBD1	TRBJ2-2	TGCGCCAGCAGCTCACAGACAGGGGGCTACACCGGGGAGCTGTTTTTT	CASSSQTGGYTGELFF
NA	TRBV28	TRBD1	TRBJ2-6	TGTGCCAGCAGTTTGCCAGGGGGCTCCCCAAGCTCTGGGGCCAACGTCCTGACTTTC	CASSLPGGSPSSGANVLTF
NA	TRBV19	NA	TRBJ1-2	TGTGCCAGTATCCAGGACAGCGGCTATGGCTACACCTTC	CASIQDSGYGYTF
NA	TRBV19	TRBD2	TRBJ2-5	TGTGCCAGTAGTATTAGGGGACTAGCGGGAGTAGGAGAGACCCAGTACTTC	CASSIRGLAGVGETQYF
once	TRBV19	NA	TRBJ1-1	TGTGCCAGTAGTATGAGGCAGGGGAGGACTGAAGCTTTCTTT	CASSMRQGRTEAFF
NA	TRBV2	NA	TRBJ1-6	TGTGCCAGCAGTGAGGGCAGGAATAATTCACCCCTCCACTTT	CASSEGRNNSPLHF
NA	TRBV19	TRBD2	TRBJ2-1	TGTGCCAGTAGTCGGGAGGGGAGGAACAATGAGCAGTTCTTC	CASSREGRNNEQFF
NA	TRBV7-2	NA	TRBJ2-7	TGTGCCAGCAGCTTAGTGGGGAGCTCCTACGAGCAGTACTTC	CASSLVGSSYEQYF
NA	TRBV7-9	TRBD2	TRBJ2-1	TGTGCCAGCAGCTTAGTTAGCGGGAATACCTACAATGAGCAGTTCTTC	CASSLVSGNTYNEQFF
NA	TRBV7-8	TRBD1	TRBJ2-3	TGTGCCAGCAGCGAGACGTACAGGGGAGATACGCAGTATTTT	CASSETYRGDTQYF
NA	TRBV11-3	TRBD2	TRBJ2-3	TGTGCCAGCAGCCCAAGGACTAGCGGGGGGTCCACAGATACGCAGTATTTT	CASSPRTSGGSTDTQYF
NA	TRBV7-2	NA	TRBJ1-1	TGTGCCAGCAGCTTAGGTTGGGGTAGTGTCACTGAAGCTTTCTTT	CASSLGWGSVTEAFF
NA	TRBV19	NA	TRBJ2-2	TGTGCCAGTAGTATAGCGAGGGGACCCGGGGAGCTGTTTTTT	CASSIARGPGELFF
few	TRBV2	NA	TRBJ2-1	TGTGCCAGCAGTGAAAGTCCAGGGGAGAATGAGCAGTTCTTC	CASSESPGENEQFF
NA	TRBV10-3	TRBD2	TRBJ2-1	TGTGCCATCAGTGAGTCCCGGGGGGGAACCTACAATGAGCAGTTCTTC	CAISESRGGTYNEQFF
NA	TRBV5-4	NA	TRBJ1-3	TGTGCCAGCACCCAAGACGGGGGGACTGGAAACACCATATATTTT	CASTQDGGTGNTIYF
NA	TRBV7-9	NA	TRBJ2-3	TGTGCCAGCAGCTTAGACAGTCCCTACACAGATACGCAGTATTTT	CASSLDSPYTDTQYF
NA	TRBV10-1	NA	TRBJ2-2	TGCGCCAGCAGTGAGTCGCGTGGTGGGTCAGTCGGGGAGCTGTTTTTT	CASSESRGGSVGELFF
NA	TRBV20-1	NA	TRBJ2-1	TGCAGCCGGCAAGCAAATAATGAGCAGTTCTTC	CSRQANNEQFF
NA	TRBV6-5	TRBD1	TRBJ2-1	TGTGCCAGCAGTTCCAGGGGGCAGGGTGAGCAGTTCTTC	CASSSRGQGEQFF
NA	TRBV7-2	TRBD1	TRBJ2-7	TGTGCCAGCAGCTTAGATGGGACAGGGTTTTACGAGCAGTACTTC	CASSLDGTGFYEQYF
NA	TRBV11-2	NA	TRBJ1-1	TGTGCCAGCAGCTTAAGGGGGACGGGCACTGAAGCTTTCTTT	CASSLRGTGTEAFF
NA	TRBV4-1	NA	TRBJ1-1	TGCGCCAGCAGCCAAGAGTTTCAGGTGAACACTGAAGCTTTCTTT	CASSQEFQVNTEAFF
NA	TRBV10-3	NA	TRBJ2-1	TGTGCCATCAGTGCCCCTAGCGAGCAGTTCTTC	CAISAPSEQFF
few	TRBV28	TRBD1	TRBJ2-6	TGTGCCAGCACCAAGGGGGACAGAGGGGTTGGGGCCAACGTCCTGACTTTC	CASTKGDRGVGANVLTF
NA	TRBV7-2	NA	TRBJ2-5	TGTGCCAGCTCAGGGGTGAGAGAGACCCAGTACTTC	CASSGVRETQYF
NA	TRBV28	TRBD2	TRBJ2-5	TGTGCCAGCAGTTCGCCCGGGACTAGCGGGGGGTTGGAGACCCAGTACTTC	CASSSPGTSGGLETQYF
NA	TRBV5-1	NA	TRBJ2-3	TGCGCCAGCAGCTTGTTAGGGGATACGCAGTATTTT	CASSLLGDTQYF
NA	TRBV7-3	TRBD1	TRBJ2-7	TGTGCCAGCAGCTCACAGGGGTCTGGGAACTACGAGCAGTACTTC	CASSSQGSGNYEQYF
NA	TRBV7-2	NA	TRBJ2-7	TGTGCCAGCAGTCGCAGGGAGCCATTAAAGTACGAGCAGTACTTC	CASSRREPLKYEQYF
once	TRBV27	TRBD2	TRBJ2-1	TGTGCCAGCAGTTTGACTAGCGGGGACAATGAGCAGTTCTTC	CASSLTSGDNEQFF